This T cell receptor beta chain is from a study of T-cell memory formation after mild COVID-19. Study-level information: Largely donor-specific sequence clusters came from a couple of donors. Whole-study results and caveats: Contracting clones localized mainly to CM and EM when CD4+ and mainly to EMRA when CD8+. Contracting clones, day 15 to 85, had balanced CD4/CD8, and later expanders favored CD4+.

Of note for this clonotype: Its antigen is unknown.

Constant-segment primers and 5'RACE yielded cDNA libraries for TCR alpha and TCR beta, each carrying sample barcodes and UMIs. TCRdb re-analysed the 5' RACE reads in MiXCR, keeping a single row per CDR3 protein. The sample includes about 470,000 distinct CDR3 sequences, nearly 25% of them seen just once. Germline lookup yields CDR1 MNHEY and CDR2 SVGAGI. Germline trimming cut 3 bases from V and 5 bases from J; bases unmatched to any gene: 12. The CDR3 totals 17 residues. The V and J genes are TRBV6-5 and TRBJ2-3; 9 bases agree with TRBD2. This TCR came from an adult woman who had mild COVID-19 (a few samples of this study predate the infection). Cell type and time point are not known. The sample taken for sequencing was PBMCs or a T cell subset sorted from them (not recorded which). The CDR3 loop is CASSYVGVAGVQDTQYF. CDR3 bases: TGTGCCAGCAGTTATGTTGGGGTAGCGGGAGTTCAAGATACGCAGTATTTT.